A single sample gave rise to the 16 T cell receptor beta chains below, sequenced in a study of T-cell reconstitution after alpha-beta-depleted transplantation in children (dated by TCRdb to 2016 to 2017). The protocol used for the library was PCR. Sequenced on an Illumina HiSeq 2500. Molecular barcoding was employed in the preparation of TCR libraries, with unique molecular identifiers being used to normalize TCRbeta repertoire quantification. TCRdb reprocessed the public reads (quality trimming at Q25 with fastp, clone calling with MiXCR) and kept in-frame beta chains. A single entry per CDR3 protein holds the most common genes and DNA from its merged rows. Across this sample there are approximately 83,000 distinct CDR3 sequences, with more than 9% seen only once. The ten largest account for about 14% of the sample. This sample comprised PBMCs from the stem cell graft donor, obtained from the stem cell graft. The origin of the receptors is a human donor who donated a stem cell graft to a child with inherited bone marrow failure.

There are many counts of this clonotype. The chain combines TRBV7-8 with TRBJ2-1; D is perhaps TRBD1 (6 bases). The CDR3 loop spans 16 amino acids. Trimming left V 1 base short and J 8 bases short, with 18 bases between. Germline V CDR1 and CDR2: SGHVS, FQNEAQ. This chain's CDR3 is CASSLEAGQPGDEQFF. CDR3 DNA: TGTGCCAGCAGCTTAGAGGCCGGACAGCCTGGCGATGAGCAGTTCTTC.

The chain links TRBV4-2 to TRBJ1-1; no definite D call. V was trimmed by 2 bases and J by 10 bases, leaving 14 bases between them. Germline loops: CDR1 LGHNA, CDR2 YNFKEQ. This CDR3 is built from 13 residues. The CDR3 protein is CASSQYGDSGAFF. CDR3 nucleotide sequence: TGTGCCAGCAGCCAATACGGAGATTCGGGAGCTTTCTTT.

This clonotype was recorded many times. The chain employs TRBV7-2 and TRBJ2-5; D is possibly TRBD1 or TRBD2 (7 bases each). The germline V and J ends were trimmed by 1 base and 2 bases, with 14 bases remaining between them. Germline loops: CDR1 SGHTA, CDR2 FQGNSA. This CDR3 comprises 16 residues. The CDR3 DNA follows: TGTGCCAGCAGCTTAGGGCCAGGGGGGGGACAAGAGACCCAGTACTTC. The encoded protein is CASSLGPGGGQETQYF.

A few counts support this clonotype. This chain uses TRBV20-1 with TRBJ2-3, with no clear D. The CDR3 length is 15 residues. Germline V gene data show CDR1 as DFQATT and CDR2 as SNEGSKA (reference sequence). The germline V and J ends were trimmed by 0 bases and 4 bases, with 14 bases remaining between them. CDR3 region: CSARDGQEGSDTQYF. DNA for the CDR3: TGCAGTGCTAGAGATGGGCAGGAAGGTTCAGATACGCAGTATTTT.

This clonotype was found many times. The chain has TRBV7-6 and TRBJ1-5; D not certain. There are 13 residues in the CDR3. Trimming cost V 5 bases and J 6 bases, with 11 bases left between them. Germline V gene lookup returns CDR1 SGHVS and CDR2 FNYEAQ. The CDR3 region is CASSKMEGQPQHF. The CDR3 DNA is TGTGCCAGCAGCAAAATGGAGGGTCAGCCCCAGCATTTT.

This clonotype was observed many times. This sequence joins TRBV27 and TRBJ2-7; no reliable D call. From germline, CDR1 is MNHEY and CDR2 SMNVEV (reference sequence). The CDR3 length is 15 residues. V shed 5 bases and J shed 0 bases, with 14 bases lying between them. CDR3 in DNA: TGTGCCAGCAGTCTCCGACCGCAGAGCTCCTACGAGCAGTACTTC. Protein product: CASSLRPQSSYEQYF.

This clonotype was counted at least ten times. The junction departs from germline at one end; a sequencing error may be responsible. The V and J genes are TRBV4-3 and TRBJ2-7; tentatively, D is TRBD2 (5 bases). The CDR3 runs 13 residues. The V gene's germline CDR1 is LGHNA and CDR2 YSLEER. CDR3 sequence (DNA): TGCGCCATCAGCCAAGAGCCGGGGAGCGAGCAGTACTTC. Translation gives CAISQEPGSEQYF.

This clonotype was counted at least ten times. The chain links TRBV11-2 to TRBJ2-6, with a tentative D call TRBD2 (5 bases). Germline assignment: CDR1 SGHAT and CDR2 FQNNGV. The CDR3 loop spans 18 amino acids. Trimming shortened V by 5 bases and J by 0 bases, and 17 bases separated the two germline ends. In DNA form, the CDR3 reads TGTGCCAGCAGCGAGGACTTATACCTTTCCTCTGGGGCCAACGTCCTGACTTTC. It translates to CASSEDLYLSSGANVLTF.

V and J are TRBV13 and TRBJ1-5; unclear D gene. This CDR3 contains 12 residues. Germline V gene data show CDR1 as PRHDT and CDR2 as FYEKMQ (reference sequence). V dropped 3 bases and J dropped 6 bases, with 6 bases sitting between them. In DNA, the CDR3 is TGTGCCAGCAGCTTTATGGGTCAGCCCCAGCATTTT. Its translation: CASSFMGQPQHF.

This clonotype was seen many times. V and J are TRBV14 and TRBJ2-3; TRBD2 agrees at 12 bases. Germline V gene sequence: CDR1 SGHDN, CDR2 FVKESK. The CDR3 is 16 residues long. J gave up 1 base and V 4 bases, and 3 bases lay outside the gene matches. For the CDR3, the DNA is TGTGCCAGCAGCCCTAGCGGGGGGGCCGGCACAGATACGCAGTATTTT. Protein: CASSPSGGAGTDTQYF.

Ten or more counts support this clonotype. This chain links TRBV7-9 with TRBJ2-1; TRBD2 might be the D (7 bases). V lost 5 bases and J 8 bases, leaving 16 bases between the germline ends. Germline CDR1 reads SEHNR; CDR2 reads FQNEAQ (reference sequence). The CDR3 contains 14 residues. The chain's CDR3 is CASSEKGEGHEQFF. The CDR3 DNA follows: TGTGCCAGCAGCGAGAAGGGGGAGGGCCATGAGCAGTTCTTC.

This rearrangement joins TRBV7-2 to TRBJ2-7; the D is unclear. The CDR3 length is 13 residues. Trimming left V 1 base short and J 7 bases short, with 11 bases between. Germline V gene lookup returns CDR1 SGHTA and CDR2 FQGNSA. CDR3 sequence (DNA): TGTGCCAGCAGCTTAGACTGGACGCTGGAGCAGTACTTC. Its protein is CASSLDWTLEQYF.

This clonotype was recorded many times. The chain couples TRBV28 to TRBJ1-4, with 7 positions matching TRBD1. CDR1 is MDHEN, CDR2 SYDVKM, per germline. The CDR3 is made up of 15 amino acids. With V trimmed by 5 bases and J by 8 bases, 11 bases remained unmatched. The CDR3 DNA reads TGTGCCAGCAGTCCACAGGGGATTGGGCAGGAAAAACTGTTTTTT. It yields the protein CASSPQGIGQEKLFF.

This clonotype was seen ten or more times. The chain recombines TRBV15 with TRBJ2-1; D not certain. Trimming pared 8 bases from V and 0 bases from J, leaving 8 bases between. Germline V gene lookup returns CDR1 LNHNV and CDR2 YYDKDF (reference sequence). This CDR3 spans 13 amino acids. Here the CDR3 DNA reads TGTGCCACCCCGGGTCTCTCCTACAATGAGCAGTTCTTC. Protein product: CATPGLSYNEQFF.

This clonotype was found many times. The chain carries TRBV5-1 and TRBJ1-3, with a possible D match to TRBD1 (5 bases). Germline lookup yields CDR1 SGHRS and CDR2 YFSETQ. The CDR3 length is 17 residues. The ends were cut back, 4 bases at V and 0 bases at J, with 17 bases in the middle. CDR3 bases: TGCGCCAGCAGCCGAGGACCTGCAGGGCCCTCTGGAAACACCATATATTTT. Translation: CASSRGPAGPSGNTIYF.

The J gene is TRBJ1-1, the V gene TRBV5-5; D is unclear. Per germline, CDR1 SGHKS and CDR2 YYEKEE (reference sequence). The CDR3 spans 14 residues. With 6 bases removed from V and 9 bases from J, the gap between germline ends came to 21 bases. The chain's CDR3 is CASISHSGRLKAFF. Here the CDR3 DNA reads TGTGCCAGCATTAGTCATTCAGGTCGGTTAAAAGCTTTCTTT.